This TCR beta chain was identified in a study of regulatory T cells in long-lasting Graves disease. Overall study findings and caveats: For persistent Graves' patients, TCR diversity was lower than for newly diagnosed ones.

Noted time point: newly diagnosed GD, antithyroid drugs for less than 3 months. Extracted PBMC RNA gave rise to the TCR library. Arm-PCR of CDR3 regions with iRepertoire HTBI primers generated TCR beta libraries. From the multiplex PCR reads, TCRdb called clonotypes with MiXCR, one entry per CDR3 protein. The table records 400,000 to 500,000 distinct CDR3 sequences, 16% of them present only once. A note on this clonotype: Its antigen is as yet unknown.

The CDR3 runs 15 residues. Germline-derived CDR1 and CDR2 are SGHRS and YFSETQ. V shed 1 base and J shed 1 base, with 10 bases lying between them. The data were also submitted as part of a second study, on T cells in Graves' hyperthyroidism and ophthalmopathy. From that paper: Clonotypes that were expanded in thyroid above 0.001 mostly appeared in blood too.

The TCR was taken from a young woman with Graves disease. The chain uses TRBV5-1 and TRBJ2-3; either TRBD1 or TRBD2 may fit D (5 bases each). The material was peripheral blood mononuclear cells (PBMCs), obtained at new diagnosis, from a patient treated with antithyroid drugs. The CDR3 DNA reads as TGCGCCAGCAGCTTGCAGGGAGCGGGCACAGATACGCAGTATTTT. Translation: CASSLQGAGTDTQYF.